This passage covers 9 T cell receptor beta chains from one sample sequenced in a study of glioma-infiltrating T cells. TCR alpha and beta CDR3 regions were amplified from RNA using iRepertoire nested multiplex PCR. TCRdb re-called the multiplex PCR reads through MiXCR, storing one row per CDR3 protein. The repertoire holds about 130,000 distinct CDR3 sequences, with around a quarter as singletons. Sequenced input: glioma tissue, nonneoplastic brain tissue, or PBMCs (not recorded which). These TCRs come from a human donor with low-grade glioma or glioblastoma, undergoing nonglioma brain surgery, or in good health (not recorded which).

This clonotype was detected many times. The chain employs TRBV10-3 and TRBJ2-3; D might be TRBD2 (6 bases). The germline V gene has CDR1 ENHRY and CDR2 SYGVKD. The CDR3 sequence is 15 residues long. V gave up 10 bases and J gave up 2 bases, with 19 bases separating them. The CDR3 loop is CASLGPSGPTDTQYF. CDR3 coding DNA: TGTGCCAGCCTTGGGCCGAGCGGGCCCACAGATACGCAGTATTTT.

The genes are TRBV19 and TRBJ2-5, with TRBD1 matching 7 bases. The length of the CDR3 is 13 residues. The V gene's germline CDR1 is LNHDA and CDR2 SQIVND (reference sequence). After removal of 7 bases from V and 3 bases from J, the junction contained 5 bases not matched to a gene. In nucleotides, the CDR3 is TGTGCCAGTACCACGACAGGGAAAGAGACCCAGTACTTC. Protein: CASTTTGKETQYF.

The table lists this clonotype with a count of one. The CDR3 DNA follows: TGTGCCAGCAGCGTAGGGGTGCGACAGGACACTGAAGCTTTCTTT. Its protein is CASSVGVRQDTEAFF. The chain employs TRBV7-3 and TRBJ1-1, with D maybe TRBD1 (6 bases). V dropped 5 bases and J dropped 3 bases, with 16 bases sitting between them. Germline-derived CDR1 and CDR2 are SGHTA and FQGTGA. The CDR3 is 15 residues long.

Ten or more counts support this clonotype. The rearrangement links TRBV7-9 to TRBJ1-5, with 7 bases that match TRBD1. CDR1 SEHNR and CDR2 FQNEAQ come from the germline V gene (reference sequence). Trimming at V came to 7 bases and at J to 2 bases, leaving 8 bases not matched to a gene. The CDR3 contains 15 residues. The CDR3 nucleotides are TGTGCCAGCAACAAAGGGGGCTCGGGCAATCAGCCCCAGCATTTT. As protein: CASNKGGSGNQPQHF.

Ten or more counts support this clonotype. The chain carries TRBV19 and TRBJ1-1; D is unresolved. V shed 6 bases and J shed 5 bases, with 10 bases lying between them. CDR1 is LNHDA and CDR2 is SQIVND in the germline V gene (reference sequence). This CDR3 contains 12 residues. The CDR3 region is CASRIGRTEAFF. The CDR3 region has the DNA TGTGCCAGTAGGATTGGACGGACTGAAGCTTTCTTT.

This clonotype came up a few times. This sequence joins TRBV14 and TRBJ1-3, with 7 nucleotides matching TRBD1. Germline assignment: CDR1 SGHDN and CDR2 FVKESK. V was clipped by 2 bases and J by 4 bases; unmatched bases: 11. The CDR3 is 17 amino acids. The CDR3 DNA follows: TGTGCCAGCAGCCAAAACAGGGGTGCACGGGGCGGAAACACCATATATTTT. It encodes CASSQNRGARGGNTIYF.

This clonotype has only a few counts. This chain joins TRBV6-1 and TRBJ2-7; TRBD1 matches 7 bases. This CDR3 is 15 amino acids long. Germline CDR1 MNHNS, CDR2 SASEGT. The ends lost 6 bases at V and 1 base at J; junction bases unmatched: 9. CDR3 coding DNA: TGTGCCAGCAGGCCGGGACAGCGAGTATCCTACGAGCAGTACGTC. It encodes CASRPGQRVSYEQYV.

The chain is built from TRBV20-1 and TRBJ1-5, with unresolved D. The CDR3 covers 14 residues. The V gene's germline CDR1 is DFQATT and CDR2 SNEGSKA (reference sequence). V gave up 2 bases and J gave up 3 bases, with 11 bases separating them. CDR3 bases: TGCAGTGCTAGAAGAACGAGGGACAATCAGCCCCAGCATTTT. Encoded protein: CSARRTRDNQPQHF.

The chain couples TRBV5-1 to TRBJ2-3; 9 bases align to TRBD1. The germline V gene has CDR1 SGHRS and CDR2 YFSETQ. The V and J ends lost 3 bases and 0 bases, in that order; junction bases with no gene match: 5. This CDR3 comprises 16 residues. The CDR3 DNA follows: TGCGCCAGCAGCTCGCTCGACAGGGGGAGCACAGATACGCAGTATTTT. Protein product: CASSSLDRGSTDTQYF.